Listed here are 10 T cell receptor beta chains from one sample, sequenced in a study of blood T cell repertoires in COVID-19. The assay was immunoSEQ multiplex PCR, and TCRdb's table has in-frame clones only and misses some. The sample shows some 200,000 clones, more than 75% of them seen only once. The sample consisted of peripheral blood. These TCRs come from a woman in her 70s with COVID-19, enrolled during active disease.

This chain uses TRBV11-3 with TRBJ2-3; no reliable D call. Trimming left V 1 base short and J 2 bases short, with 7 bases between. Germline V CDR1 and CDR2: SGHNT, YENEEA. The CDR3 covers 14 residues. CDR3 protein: CASSLVAATDTQYF. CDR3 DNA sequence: TGTGCCAGCAGCTTAGTGGCCGCCACAGATACGCAGTATTTT.

CDR3 nucleotide sequence: TGTGCCAGCAGCAAATTTGCAGGCCCCTCTGGAAACACCATATATTTT. It is translated as CASSKFAGPSGNTIYF. The chain has TRBV21-1 and TRBJ1-3; TRBD1 reflects the table's D call only, with no check against the DNA. TRBV21-1 is deemed a pseudogene. The CDR3 runs 16 residues.

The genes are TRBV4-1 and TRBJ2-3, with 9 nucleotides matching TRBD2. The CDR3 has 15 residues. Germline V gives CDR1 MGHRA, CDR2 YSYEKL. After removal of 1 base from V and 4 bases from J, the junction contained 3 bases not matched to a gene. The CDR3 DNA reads TGCGCCAGCAGCCAAGTTCTAGCGGGATCAGATACGCAGTATTTT. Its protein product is CASSQVLAGSDTQYF.

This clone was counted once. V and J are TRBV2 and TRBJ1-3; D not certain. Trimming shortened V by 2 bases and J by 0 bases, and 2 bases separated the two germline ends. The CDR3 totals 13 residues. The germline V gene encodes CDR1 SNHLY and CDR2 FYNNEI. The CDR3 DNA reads TGTGCCAGCAGTGAACTCTCTGGAAACACCATATATTTT. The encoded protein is CASSELSGNTIYF.

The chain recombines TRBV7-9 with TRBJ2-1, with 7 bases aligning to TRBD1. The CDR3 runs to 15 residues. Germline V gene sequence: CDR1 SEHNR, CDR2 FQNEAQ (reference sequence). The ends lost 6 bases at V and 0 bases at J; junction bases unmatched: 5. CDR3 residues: CASSGTGVSYNEQFF. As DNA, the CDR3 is TGTGCCAGCAGTGGCACAGGGGTCTCCTACAATGAGCAGTTCTTC. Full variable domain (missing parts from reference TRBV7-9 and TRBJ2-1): DTGVSQNPRHKITKRGQNVTFRCDPISEHNRLYWYRQTLGQGPEFLTYFQNEAQLEKSRLLSDRFSAERPKGSFSTLEIQRTEQGDSAMYLCASSGTGVSYNEQFFGPGTRLTVL.

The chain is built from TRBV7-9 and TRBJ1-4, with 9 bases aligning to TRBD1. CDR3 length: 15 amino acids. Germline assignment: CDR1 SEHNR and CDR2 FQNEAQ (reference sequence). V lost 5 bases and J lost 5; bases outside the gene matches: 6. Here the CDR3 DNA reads TGTGCCAGCAGCCCCCGGACAGGGGAAAATGAAAAACTGTTTTTT. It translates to CASSPRTGENEKLFF.

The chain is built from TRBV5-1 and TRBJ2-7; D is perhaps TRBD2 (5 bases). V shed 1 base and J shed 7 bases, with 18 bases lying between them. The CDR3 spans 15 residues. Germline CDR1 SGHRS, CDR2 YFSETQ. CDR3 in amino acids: CASSLLSRASGEQYF. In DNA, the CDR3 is TGCGCCAGCAGCTTGCTCTCGAGGGCTTCTGGAGAGCAGTACTTC.

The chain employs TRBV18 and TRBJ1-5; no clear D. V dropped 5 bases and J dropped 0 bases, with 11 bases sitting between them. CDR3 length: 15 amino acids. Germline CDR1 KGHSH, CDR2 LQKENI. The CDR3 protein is CASSSETYSNQPQHF. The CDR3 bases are TGTGCCAGCTCATCGGAGACCTATAGCAATCAGCCCCAGCATTTT.

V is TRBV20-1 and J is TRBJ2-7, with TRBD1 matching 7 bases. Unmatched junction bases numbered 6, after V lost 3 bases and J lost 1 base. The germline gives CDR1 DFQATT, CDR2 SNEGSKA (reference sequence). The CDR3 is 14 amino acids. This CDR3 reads CSASHHRGSYEQYF. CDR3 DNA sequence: TGCAGTGCTAGTCATCACAGGGGTTCCTACGAGCAGTACTTC.

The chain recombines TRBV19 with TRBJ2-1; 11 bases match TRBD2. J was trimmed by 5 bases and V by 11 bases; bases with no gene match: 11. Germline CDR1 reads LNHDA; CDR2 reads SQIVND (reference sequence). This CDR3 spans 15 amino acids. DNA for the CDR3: TGTGCCTCAAAAACCGGGACTAGCGGTGACAATGAGCAGTTCTTC. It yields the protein CASKTGTSGDNEQFF.